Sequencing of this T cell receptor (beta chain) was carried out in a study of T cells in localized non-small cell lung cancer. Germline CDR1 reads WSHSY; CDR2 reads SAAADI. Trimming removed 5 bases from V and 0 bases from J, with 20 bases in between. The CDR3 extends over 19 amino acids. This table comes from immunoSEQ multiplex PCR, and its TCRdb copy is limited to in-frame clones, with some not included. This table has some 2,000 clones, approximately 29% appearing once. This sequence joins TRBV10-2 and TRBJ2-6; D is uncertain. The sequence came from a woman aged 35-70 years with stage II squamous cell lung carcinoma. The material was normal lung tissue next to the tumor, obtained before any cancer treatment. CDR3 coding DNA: TGCGCCAGCAGTTCGATACAGCCCGGTATAACCTCTGGGGCCAACGTCCTGACTTTC. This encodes CASSSIQPGITSGANVLTF.